This TCR beta chain was obtained from a study of cytomegalovirus exposure and HLA in healthy donors (dated 2017 in TCRdb). For context, the study as a whole: An earlier analysis of fewer than 750 of the donors reported about 300 Gb of sequence data and 117 million unique TCR beta sequences obtained from about 200 million T cells. Roughly 5 DR-DQ haplotypes were treated as single units for association and clustering because of strong linkage in the cohort. To decide whether each TCR beta V gene segment behaved as functional or pseudogenic, an earlier analysis of fewer than 750 of the donors relied on high-throughput TCR beta sequencing. A later analysis re-analyzed previously published TCR beta repertoires from hundreds of donors and added high-resolution HLA genotyping to study TCR occurrence patterns. Rather than drawing on any new phenotypic data, the later analysis identified candidate immune exposures from TCR beta sequences and the way those sequences occurred across donors. The number of donors typed differed by locus, with roughly 620-630 for A, B, C, DRB1 and DQB1, roughly 520 for DQA1, over 600 for DPA1, and some 440 for DPB1. Donor age, sex, ethnicity and CMV serostatus were compiled together with the repertoire data. In a later genetic analysis, genome-wide SNP genotypes for about 65% of the roughly 700 donors were used, and that subset was treated as a discovery cohort. Approximately 300 gigabases of sequencing data and approximately 80 million unique TCR sequences were included in an early release covering under 650 HLA-typed donors. The study was designed to test whether signatures of past pathogen exposure could be identified by cataloging public T cell receptors. Besides the first cohort of roughly 700 subjects, a separate validation cohort made up of over 95 different subjects was used. Of the approximately 400 genotyped donors, approximately 83% fell in the genetic ancestry cluster associated with self-reported Caucasian donors. The study used immunosequencing to profile the T cell repertoires of some 600 subjects and linked those repertoires to cytomegalovirus serostatus. To predict cytomegalovirus infection status, the study brought together high-throughput TCR immunosequencing, statistical association of individual TCRs with disease status, and machine learning. All discovery cohort repertoires had been generated using a single sequencing platform. Among around 400 genotyped donors of the cohort, an average of around 240,000 unique TCR beta nucleotide sequences were sequenced per donor, around a sixth of them non-productive. Class I and class II HLA loci were covered by the typing at four-digit resolution. Study-wide findings and limitations: According to a later analysis, most CMV-associated TCR beta chains appeared to be HLA-restricted, and the HLA associations seemed to be driven largely by CMV exposure. Across donors, most TCR sequences were observed very rarely, whereas some public TCRs were present in many individuals. In vitro tests confirmed that three of the cytomegalovirus-associated TCR beta chains recognize cytomegalovirus antigens. A later analysis found that HLA-associated TCR beta chains were more clonally expanded and had lower generation probabilities than equally common non-associated chains. In this cohort, only TCR beta chains were sequenced, and detectable features were limited by the absence of alpha or paired-chain data. Presence/absence analyses assumed roughly uniform sequencing depth across donors, an assumption that may not hold. Cytomegalovirus status was reported to be diagnosed by the classifier with high specificity and sensitivity in both the original and validation cohorts. According to a later analysis, parvovirus B19, influenza, CMV and Epstein-Barr virus appeared linked to several top co-occurrence clusters. Linkage disequilibrium might explain the correlated functional status among segregating V segments, but an unknown experimental factor could not be excluded. It was suggested by the authors that the approach could potentially be generalized to other disease states and immunological phenotypes. In a later genetic analysis, fewer N-insertions in productive TCRs were reported among donors in an Asian-associated ancestry cluster than the roughly 700-donor mean. A further reported finding was that TCR beta sequences accurately predicted the HLA-A and HLA-B alleles for most subjects in the first cohort. Immune exposure information for the cohort was limited to CMV serostatus. The study listed 170 or so TCR beta chains as associated with cytomegalovirus. The sequencing pipeline was judged likely to have produced a cluster of highly shared sequence variants as a technical artifact. A later analysis associated 15,000 to 20,000 TCR beta sequences with specific HLA alleles at a false discovery rate of 0.05. In an earlier analysis of approximately 590 of the donors, most TCR beta V segments appeared in productive rearrangements about 87% or about 30% of the time, broadly matching IMGT annotations. When HLA alleles, especially DR and DQ, strongly co-occurred, TCR associations were difficult to assign to individual alleles. Because some donors lacked HLA typing at each locus, the association tests relied only on the typed subset. Some 15 rarely observed V segments, including chromosome 9 orphons, were excluded from the earlier analysis of several hundred of the donors because counts were too low. According to a later analysis, TCR association rates differed among HLA loci, with DRB1 alleles showing the most associated TCRs and HLA-C alleles showing the fewest. V-gene and J-gene trimming of TCR beta chains was associated with a missense DCLRE1C variant in a later genetic analysis, and the association was replicated in an independent cohort.

With regard to this clone: Its target antigen remains unknown. No clone much larger than this one lies a single base away; base qualities are absent.

Library generation was performed with the immunoSEQ multiplex PCR assay. For the multiplex PCR, a mixture combining 60 forward primers for TCR Vbeta segments and 13 reverse primers for TCR Jbeta segments was used. Amplification of the CDR3 region of rearranged TCR beta genes was performed with a multiplex PCR assay on genomic DNA. Amplified TCR beta libraries were sequenced as 87-base-pair reads on the Illumina HiSeq System. The original pipeline was this. Across the roughly 600 repertoires, a later analysis counted roughly 84 million unique TCR beta chains, some 11 million of which were shared by at least two donors. Raw reads were error-corrected and collapsed into unique sequences with a nearest-neighbor algorithm that merged closely related sequences to remove PCR and sequencing errors. CDR3 sequences were aligned to IMGT reference sequences to assign V, D and J gene segments. For a sequence to be retained, a match of at least six nucleotides to both a V gene segment and a J gene segment was required. Rearrangements were called productive when the CDR3 lacked stop codons and stayed in frame with V and J; all others were non-productive. Following IMGT convention, CDR3 was defined as the stretch from the second conserved V-encoded cysteine up to the conserved J-encoded phenylalanine. The earlier analysis of 587 of the donors excluded sequences that lacked an unambiguous match to a single V gene segment. An earlier analysis of a few hundred of the donors classified V segments as functional when productive rearrangements were above 56.7% and as segregating when the standard deviation between donors was above 5%. A statistical classification framework was built to diagnose cytomegalovirus status from the catalog of TCR beta chain sequences. V and J gene assignment, in a later analysis, came from comparing TCR nucleotide sequences with IMGT/GENE-DB human TR gene sequences. Using the TCRdist pipeline, a later analysis assigned CDR3 sequences along with most-parsimonious VDJ recombination scenarios. In a later analysis, each TCR beta chain was defined by its CDR3 amino acid sequence together with its V-gene family, and reads without a unique V-gene family were excluded. In a later analysis, around 650 highly shared, low-generation-probability nucleotide sequences were removed to address suspected cross-contamination and a sequencing artifact. For each public chain, a later analysis derived a clonal expansion index from normalized ranks of inferred template counts within each repertoire. In a later analysis, generation probabilities were computed using a VDJ recombination model fitted to out-of-frame rearrangements, and the results were checked against IGoR. In a later analysis, hypergeometric tests were used to score TCR-TCR, TCR-HLA and TCR-CMV co-occurrence, with a repertoire-size bias correction applied to TCR pairs. In a later analysis, false discovery rates were estimated by permuting HLA or CMV assignments 20 times. A later analysis grouped co-occurring TCRs with DBSCAN, adding TCRdist sequence similarity when clustering within HLA-allele-positive subsets. For co-occurrence clustering, repertoires with fewer than 30,000 or more than 120,000 public chains were excluded, along with several repertoires with anomalous nucleotide sharing. TCRdb took over this immuneACCESS table, retaining in-frame rearrangements with V and J assigned. Such tables are incomplete; in checked studies, under half of the missing clones stem from an unresolved V gene, and the remainder is unexplained. V and J calls and clone size follow that table, whereas D and trimming were derived from the DNA. This sample has about 120,000 clones in its table, and about 75% of those were observed once. The top ten clones comprise over 25% of the sample.

In total, roughly 710 healthy bone marrow donors made up the cohort. All cohort members were sampled while nominally healthy, although unrecorded immune exposures were likely present. The donor tested CMV seropositive and was one of the 289 seropositive cohort members. A peripheral blood sample was collected from each donor, and TCR beta sequencing was performed on peripheral blood mononuclear cells. Genomic DNA was extracted from the blood cell samples with the Qiagen DNeasy Blood Extraction Kit. This TCR was recovered from a man between 60 and 70 years old in good health and CMV-seropositive. Sequencing was performed on PBMCs.

The CDR3 protein: CASSPVGQGDEKLFF. Read as DNA, the sequence is TGTGCCAGCAGTCCTGTAGGGCAAGGGGATGAAAAACTGTTTTTT. The chain is made from TRBV28 and TRBJ1-4; perhaps TRBD1 is the D gene, with 5 bases matching. V and J lose 5 bases and 6 bases, and a span of 16 bases separates them. Via the germline V gene, CDR1 is MDHEN and CDR2 SYDVKM. Its CDR3 holds 15 amino acids, cysteine through phenylalanine. Just the 45-base CDR3 DNA is kept, in frame starting at base 1.